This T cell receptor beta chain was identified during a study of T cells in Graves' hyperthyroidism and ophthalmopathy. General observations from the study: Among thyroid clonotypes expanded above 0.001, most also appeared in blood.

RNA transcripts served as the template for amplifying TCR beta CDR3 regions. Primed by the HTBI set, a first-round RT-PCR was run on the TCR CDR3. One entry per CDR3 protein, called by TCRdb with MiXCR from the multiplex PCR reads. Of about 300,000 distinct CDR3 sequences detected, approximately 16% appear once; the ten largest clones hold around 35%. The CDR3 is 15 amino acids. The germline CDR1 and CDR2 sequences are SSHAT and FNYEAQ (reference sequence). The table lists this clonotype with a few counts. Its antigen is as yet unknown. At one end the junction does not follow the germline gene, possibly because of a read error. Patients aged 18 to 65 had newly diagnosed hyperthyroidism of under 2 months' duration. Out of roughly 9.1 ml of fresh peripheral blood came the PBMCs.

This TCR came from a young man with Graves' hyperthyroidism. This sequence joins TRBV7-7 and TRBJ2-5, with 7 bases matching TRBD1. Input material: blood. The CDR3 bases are TGTGCTAGCAGCTTAGCTGGGACAGTCGGCGAGACCCAGTACTTC. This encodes CASSLAGTVGETQYF.